This passage covers 30 T cell receptor beta chains from one sample sequenced in a study of CD8 T cells in ankylosing spondylitis. In TCRdb, the 5' RACE reads were re-called with MiXCR into one record per CDR3 protein. The table includes about 130,000 distinct CDR3 sequences, 9.3% detected once. The source material was blood, either unsorted or a sorted T cell fraction (not recorded which). These receptors originate from a male donor with ankylosing spondylitis or in good health (not recorded which).

There are many counts of this clonotype. The chain employs TRBV12-3 or TRBV12-4 and TRBJ2-2; D gene ambiguous. CDR3 length: 16 amino acids. The V gene lost 6 bases and the J gene lost 2 bases, with 16 bases spanning the gap. The DNA for the CDR3 is TGTGCCAGCAGCCCGCAGAGATTGAAAAACACCGGGGAGCTGTTTTTT. This codes for CASSPQRLKNTGELFF.

There are a few counts of this clonotype. The rearrangement uses TRBV7-2 and TRBJ2-7, with 12 bases lining up with TRBD2. Germline-derived CDR1 and CDR2 are SGHTA and FQGNSA. Trimming at V came to 6 bases and at J to 2 bases, leaving 8 bases not matched to a gene. The CDR3 spans 16 residues. In DNA, the CDR3 is TGTGCCAGCAGTTCAATCACTAGCGGGAGGCCCTACGAGCAGTACTTC. Amino acids: CASSSITSGRPYEQYF.

This clonotype was counted many times. This rearrangement joins TRBV29-1 to TRBJ2-4; D is perhaps TRBD1 or TRBD2 (5 bases each). The CDR3 contains 16 residues. Germline assignment: CDR1 SQVTM and CDR2 ANQGSEA. Trimming removed 5 bases at V and 0 bases at J, with 17 bases between. CDR3 region: CSVSQGADLAKNIQYF. The CDR3 DNA reads TGCAGCGTTTCCCAGGGAGCGGATTTAGCCAAAAACATTCAGTACTTC.

This clonotype has a count of ten or more. The rearrangement joins TRBV6-5 to TRBJ2-1, with TRBD1 as a possible D gene (6 bases). The CDR3 has 17 residues. Germline V gives CDR1 MNHEY, CDR2 SVGAGI. Trimming left V 0 bases short and J 5 bases short, with 17 bases between. CDR3: CASSYSIWTEKNNEQFF. The CDR3 coding sequence is TGTGCCAGCAGTTACTCGATTTGGACAGAGAAGAACAATGAGCAGTTCTTC.

This clonotype has at least ten counts. The chain joins TRBV7-8 to TRBJ2-1; 11 positions match TRBD2. Germline loops: CDR1 SGHVS, CDR2 FQNEAQ. Unmatched junction bases numbered 4, after V lost 2 bases and J lost 7 bases. The CDR3 has 15 amino acids. Here the CDR3 DNA reads TGTGCCAGCAGCTTATTAGCGGGAGGGTTAAATGAGCAGTTCTTC. Translating it yields CASSLLAGGLNEQFF.

This clonotype has at least ten counts. The chain recombines TRBV20-1 with TRBJ2-1, with TRBD1 matching 9 bases. The CDR3 contains 16 residues. V lost 0 bases, J lost 4 bases, and 7 bases stayed unmatched. CDR1 and CDR2 from the germline V gene are DFQATT and SNEGSKA (reference sequence). This CDR3 reads CSARDLDRGGYNEQFF. Here the CDR3 DNA reads TGCAGTGCTAGAGATCTGGACAGGGGAGGGTACAATGAGCAGTTCTTC.

This clonotype was recorded many times. The CDR3 DNA is TGTGCCAGCAGCTTTGGAGGGAAATCAGATACGCAGTATTTT. Translating gives CASSFGGKSDTQYF. The V gene is TRBV11-2, the J gene TRBJ2-3, with a weak D call TRBD2 (6 bases). CDR3 size: 14 residues. Deletions cut 3 bases from V and 4 bases from J, with 11 bases between. Germline lookup yields CDR1 SGHAT and CDR2 FQNNGV.

This clonotype has just a few counts. The J gene is TRBJ2-5, the V gene TRBV5-1; D possibly corresponds to TRBD2 (5 bases). V lost 0 bases and J 5 bases, leaving 14 bases between the germline ends. Germline V CDR1 and CDR2: SGHRS, YFSETQ. The CDR3 length is 15 residues. CDR3 loop: CASSLAGGGGETQYF. In DNA form, the CDR3 reads TGCGCCAGCAGCTTGGCCGGTGGAGGCGGGGAGACCCAGTACTTC.

This clonotype was picked up many times. This chain connects TRBV12-3 or TRBV12-4 to TRBJ1-2; the match to TRBD1 covers 8 bases. The CDR3 totals 13 residues. Trimming took 4 bases from V and 5 from J; bases not matched to a gene: 3. CDR3 sequence (DNA): TGTGCCAGCAGTTGGGACAGGAGATATGGCTACACCTTC. It specifies CASSWDRRYGYTF.

This clonotype came up many times. The rearrangement joins TRBV5-1 to TRBJ2-1, with unresolved D. From germline, CDR1 is SGHRS and CDR2 YFSETQ. V was trimmed by 0 bases and J by 9 bases, leaving 7 bases between them. The CDR3 loop spans 12 amino acids. The CDR3 protein is CASSLVMGEQFF. The CDR3 coding sequence is TGCGCCAGCAGCTTGGTTATGGGTGAGCAGTTCTTC.

The V call is TRBV20-1, the J call TRBJ2-5, with D possibly being TRBD1 (6 bases). With 3 bases removed from V and 1 base from J, the gap between germline ends came to 9 bases. CDR3 length: 13 residues. CDR1 and CDR2 from the germline V gene are DFQATT and SNEGSKA (reference sequence). The CDR3 nucleotides read TGCAGTGCTAGGGGGGCGGGCCAAGAGACCCAGTACTTC. Amino acid sequence: CSARGAGQETQYF.

Worth noting for this clonotype: The junction differs from germline at one of its ends, possibly a read error. The CDR3 region is CASRGTLRSGANGLTF. The CDR3 DNA follows: TGTGCCAGCAGGGGGACGTTACGCTCTGGGGCCAACGGCCTGACTTTC. The chain joins TRBV28 to TRBJ2-6; D assignment may be TRBD1 or TRBD2 (5 bases each). Germline CDR1 MDHEN, CDR2 SYDVKM. The CDR3 runs to 16 residues.

The sample holds many counts of this clonotype. The CDR3 region has the DNA TGCAGCGTTGACTCGGGGCCTAGCGGGAGGGTAGAGACCCAGTACTTC. Its translation is CSVDSGPSGRVETQYF. This chain joins TRBV29-1 and TRBJ2-5, with TRBD2 matching 12 bases. The CDR3 is 16 residues long. V trimming: 3 bases; J trimming: 4 bases; junction bases outside the gene matches: 9. Germline V gives CDR1 SQVTM, CDR2 ANQGSEA.

This clonotype was detected a few times. The chain recombines TRBV28 with TRBJ2-7, with TRBD1 matching 9 bases. In germline, CDR1 is MDHEN, CDR2 SYDVKM. With V trimmed by 3 bases and J by 0 bases, 3 bases remained unmatched. CDR3 length: 15 residues. The CDR3 protein is CASSLTGGSSYEQYF. The CDR3 DNA is TGTGCCAGCAGTTTGACAGGGGGGAGCTCCTACGAGCAGTACTTC.

This clonotype was seen at least ten times. V gene TRBV6-1 combines with J gene TRBJ2-7; TRBD1 agrees at 9 bases. The CDR3 sequence is 15 residues long. V was pared by 5 bases and J by 0 bases, with 5 bases of the junction left unmatched. Germline V gene lookup returns CDR1 MNHNS and CDR2 SASEGT. The chain's CDR3 is CASSRTGESSYEQYF. The CDR3 nucleotides are TGTGCCAGCAGTAGGACAGGGGAAAGCTCCTACGAGCAGTACTTC.

This clonotype has at least ten counts. The rearrangement uses TRBV13 and TRBJ2-3; D is ambiguous. The germline gives CDR1 PRHDT, CDR2 FYEKMQ (reference sequence). V was shortened by 5 bases and J by 0 bases, with 3 bases between the two germline ends. The CDR3 sequence is 12 residues long. The CDR3 sequence is CASSRSTDTQYF. In DNA, the CDR3 is TGTGCCAGCAGCCGGAGCACAGATACGCAGTATTTT.

In this sample, this clonotype turned up a few times. The genes are TRBV6-1 and TRBJ2-1; 12 bases line up with TRBD2. Germline CDR1 reads MNHNS; CDR2 reads SASEGT. CDR3 length equals 15 residues. After removal of 4 bases from V and 5 bases from J, the junction contained 3 bases not matched to a gene. CDR3 in amino acids: CASSGLAGADNEQFF. The CDR3 DNA reads as TGTGCCAGCAGTGGACTAGCGGGAGCTGACAATGAGCAGTTCTTC.

This clonotype was observed a few times. The chain couples TRBV5-1 to TRBJ1-2; D gene unclear. The V and J ends lost 0 bases and 7 bases respectively, with 10 bases between them. The CDR3 is 13 amino acids. Germline CDR1 SGHRS, CDR2 YFSETQ. CDR3 loop: CASSLERVGGYTF. The CDR3 coding sequence is TGCGCCAGCAGCTTGGAACGGGTCGGTGGCTACACCTTC.

On this clonotype: A much larger clone is a single base away; this may be a read error. V and J are TRBV6-5 and TRBJ2-1, with a tentative D call TRBD2 (8 bases). Looked up from germline, CDR1 is MNHEY and CDR2 is SVGAGI. CDR3 size: 17 residues. The CDR3 region is CTSSYGRGLASYNEQFF. DNA of the CDR3: TGTACCAGCAGTTACGGGAGGGGGCTAGCGTCCTACAATGAGCAGTTCTTC.

This clonotype was seen at least ten times. The rearrangement joins TRBV11-2 to TRBJ2-1; 11 nucleotides agree with TRBD2. This CDR3 region has 16 residues. Losses at the gene ends were 7 bases for V and 6 bases for J; bases not matched to a gene: 11. Germline CDR1 is SGHAT and CDR2 is FQNNGV. The DNA of the CDR3 is TGTGCCAGCACCCCAAATGAGGGACTAGCGGTCAATGAGCAGTTCTTC. Translation: CASTPNEGLAVNEQFF.

This clonotype was counted at least ten times. The gene calls are TRBV4-1 and TRBJ2-7; D remains ambiguous. The CDR3 runs to 16 residues. Trimming stripped 4 bases from V and 0 bases from J, with 16 bases between. Germline V lookup: CDR1 MGHRA, CDR2 YSYEKL. CDR3 residues: CASSPSSGSYSYEQYF. In nucleotides, the CDR3 is TGCGCCAGCAGCCCCTCCTCTGGGTCATACTCCTACGAGCAGTACTTC.

Concerning this clonotype: A much larger clone lies a single base off, so this may be a read error. This chain joins TRBV29-1 and TRBJ2-5; 11 nucleotides agree with TRBD2. This CDR3 spans 14 amino acids. Germline values: CDR1 SQVTM, CDR2 ANQGSEA. In DNA, the CDR3 is TGCAGAGCCGGGGAAGGACTAGCGGGAGAGACCCAGTACTTC. Amino acid sequence: CRAGEGLAGETQYF.

This clonotype was seen many times. This chain links TRBV11-1 with TRBJ2-3; 15 bases agree with TRBD2. The CDR3 is 20 amino acids. CDR1 SGHAT and CDR2 FQDESV come from the germline V gene (reference sequence). V gave up 5 bases and J gave up 1 base; unmatched junction bases: 13. The CDR3 loop is CASSQRTSGRGRGGTDTQYF. The CDR3 DNA is TGTGCCAGCAGCCAACGGACTAGCGGGAGGGGAAGGGGTGGCACAGATACGCAGTATTTT.

This clonotype has ten or more counts. V is TRBV7-8 and J is TRBJ1-6; 7 nucleotides line up with TRBD1. After removal of 0 bases from V and 9 bases from J, the junction contained 2 bases not matched to a gene. Germline CDR1 is SGHVS and CDR2 is FQNEAQ. The CDR3 spans 14 residues. The CDR3, as DNA: TGTGCCAGCAGCTTAGCTTGGACAGGTTCACCCCTCCACTTT. Translated: CASSLAWTGSPLHF.

The sample holds many counts of this clonotype. The CDR3 DNA reads TGTGCCAGCAGCTTAGGGGACTTCGAGACCCAGTACTTC. It encodes CASSLGDFETQYF. The chain is built from TRBV7-2 and TRBJ2-5; tentatively, D is TRBD2 (6 bases). Germline CDR1 and CDR2: SGHTA and FQGNSA. The V end was cut by 1 base, the J end by 5 bases, with 8 bases between. The CDR3 is 13 amino acids.

This clonotype was recorded at least ten times. The chain links TRBV5-8 to TRBJ2-5, with 10 positions matching TRBD1. The CDR3 consists of 15 residues. Germline V gives CDR1 SGHTS, CDR2 YDEGEE. J gave up 2 bases and V 4 bases, and 5 bases lay outside the gene matches. The CDR3 DNA reads as TGTGCCAGCAGCAGGGGGACAGGGGCTCAAGAGACCCAGTACTTC. It yields the protein CASSRGTGAQETQYF.

Ten or more counts support this clonotype. The chain couples TRBV20-1 to TRBJ2-2; 7 bases match TRBD1. CDR1 and CDR2 (germline): DFQATT, SNEGSKA (reference sequence). Losses at the gene ends were 6 bases for V and 3 bases for J; bases not matched to a gene: 7. The CDR3 loop spans 14 amino acids. The CDR3 loop is CSARQGIDTGELFF. DNA for the CDR3: TGCAGTGCAAGACAGGGCATAGACACCGGGGAGCTGTTTTTT.

This chain connects TRBV11-3 to TRBJ2-5, with TRBD2 matching 7 bases. This CDR3 has 14 residues. The junction had 6 bases not matched to a gene; V was cut back by 5 bases and J by 3 bases. The germline CDR1 and CDR2 sequences are SGHNT and YENEEA. The CDR3 sequence: CASSRGTSEETQYF. The DNA for the CDR3 is TGTGCCAGCAGCCGAGGAACTAGCGAAGAGACCCAGTACTTC.

This clonotype was picked up many times. V usage is TRBV18 and J usage is TRBJ2-6; TRBD1 is a possible D gene (6 bases). CDR3 length equals 19 residues. V lost 5 bases and J lost 0, with 20 bases in between. Looked up from germline, CDR1 is KGHSH and CDR2 is LQKENI. CDR3 sequence (DNA): TGTGCCAGCTCATTACACGGAAGGACAGTAAACTCTGGGGCCAACGTCCTGACTTTC. Protein sequence: CASSLHGRTVNSGANVLTF.

Turning to this clonotype: At one of its ends the junction is not consistent with the germline gene, which may arise from a read error. This chain connects TRBV7-7 to TRBJ2-5; D may be TRBD1 or TRBD2 (5 bases each). This CDR3 has 13 residues. Germline V gene data show CDR1 as SSHAT and CDR2 as FNYEAQ (reference sequence). DNA of the CDR3: TGTGCTAGCACCCCGGGGCCCTCGGGGACCCAGTACTTC. It encodes CASTPGPSGTQYF. Variable domain in full (rest from reference TRBV7-7 and TRBJ2-5): GAGVSQSPRYKVTKRGQDVTLRCDPISSHATLYWYQQALGQGPEFLTYFNYEAQPDKSGLPSDRFSAERPEGSISTLTIQRTEQRDSAMYRCASTPGPSGTQYFGPGTRLLVL.